Detailed here is one T cell receptor beta chain. This entry comes from a study of cytomegalovirus exposure and HLA in healthy donors. The germline gives CDR1 GTSNPN, CDR2 SVGIG (reference sequence). With 5 bases removed from V and 7 bases from J, the gap between germline ends came to 9 bases. The CDR3 loop spans 11 amino acids. Profiling relied on immunoSEQ multiplex PCR, and the TCRdb table lists in-frame clones only, not all of them. The sample lists roughly 65,000 clones, 90% to 95% occurring once. The sample taken for sequencing was PBMCs. The sequence came from a man aged 18 to 29 in good health and CMV-seropositive. The rearrangement uses TRBV30 and TRBJ2-1; a weak D match, TRBD1 (5 bases). CDR3 sequence reads: CAWGQGNEQFF. The CDR3 DNA sequence: TGTGCCTGGGGGCAGGGAAATGAGCAGTTCTTC.